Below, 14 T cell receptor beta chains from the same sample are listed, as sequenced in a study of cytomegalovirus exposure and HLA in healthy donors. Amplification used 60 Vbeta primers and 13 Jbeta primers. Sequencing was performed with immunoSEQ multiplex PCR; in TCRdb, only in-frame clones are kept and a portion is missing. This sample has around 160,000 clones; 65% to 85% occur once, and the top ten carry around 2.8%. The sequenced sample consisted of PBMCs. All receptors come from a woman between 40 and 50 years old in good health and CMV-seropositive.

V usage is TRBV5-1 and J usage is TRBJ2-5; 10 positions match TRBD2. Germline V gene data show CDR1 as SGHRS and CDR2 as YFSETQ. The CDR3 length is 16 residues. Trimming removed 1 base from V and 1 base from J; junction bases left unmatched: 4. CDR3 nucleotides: TGCGCCAGCAGCTTGTGGGGGACTAGCGTCCAAGAGACCCAGTACTTC. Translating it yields CASSLWGTSVQETQYF.

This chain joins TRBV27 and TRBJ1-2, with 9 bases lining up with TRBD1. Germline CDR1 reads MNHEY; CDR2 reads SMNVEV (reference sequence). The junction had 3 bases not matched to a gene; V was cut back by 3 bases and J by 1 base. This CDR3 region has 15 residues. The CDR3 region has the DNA TGTGCCAGCAGTTTTCGGGACAGGGTTAACTATGGCTACACCTTC. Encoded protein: CASSFRDRVNYGYTF.

The CDR3 DNA reads as TGTGCCACGGAGGGGAGCGACAGCTACACCTTC. It encodes CATEGSDSYTF. V and J are TRBV7-9 and TRBJ1-2, with D tentatively TRBD1 (5 bases). This CDR3 is 11 amino acids long. CDR1 is SEHNR and CDR2 is FQNEAQ in the germline V gene (reference sequence). Trimming cost V 10 bases and J 9 bases, with 15 bases left between them.

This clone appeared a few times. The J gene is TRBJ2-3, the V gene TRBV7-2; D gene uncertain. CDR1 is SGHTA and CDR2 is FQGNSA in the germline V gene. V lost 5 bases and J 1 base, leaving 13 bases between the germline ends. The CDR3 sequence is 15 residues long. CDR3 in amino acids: CASSPSSRGTDTQYF. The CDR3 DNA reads TGTGCCAGCAGCCCTTCCTCGAGAGGCACAGATACGCAGTATTTT.

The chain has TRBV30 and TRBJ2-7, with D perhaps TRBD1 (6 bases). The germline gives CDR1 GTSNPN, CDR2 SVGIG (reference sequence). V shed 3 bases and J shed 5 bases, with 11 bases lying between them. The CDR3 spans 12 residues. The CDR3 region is CAWRDSPNEQYF. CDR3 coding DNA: TGTGCCTGGAGGGACAGCCCTAACGAGCAGTACTTC.

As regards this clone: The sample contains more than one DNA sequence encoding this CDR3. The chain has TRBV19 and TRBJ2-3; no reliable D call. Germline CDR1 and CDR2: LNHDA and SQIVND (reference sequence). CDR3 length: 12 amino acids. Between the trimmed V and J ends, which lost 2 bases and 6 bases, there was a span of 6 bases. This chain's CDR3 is CASSIPGDTQYF. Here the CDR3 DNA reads TGTGCCAGTAGTATACCCGGGGATACGCAGTATTTT.

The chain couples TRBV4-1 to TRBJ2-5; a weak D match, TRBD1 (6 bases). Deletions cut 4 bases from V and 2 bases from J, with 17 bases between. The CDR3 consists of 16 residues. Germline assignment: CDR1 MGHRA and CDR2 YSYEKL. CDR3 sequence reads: CASSRHPGTYQETQYF. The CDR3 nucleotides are TGCGCCAGCAGCCGACATCCCGGGACATATCAAGAGACCCAGTACTTC.

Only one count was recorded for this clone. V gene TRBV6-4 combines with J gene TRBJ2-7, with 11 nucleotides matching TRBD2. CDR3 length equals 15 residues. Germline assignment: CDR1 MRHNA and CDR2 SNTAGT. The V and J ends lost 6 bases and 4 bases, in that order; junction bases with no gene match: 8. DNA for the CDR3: TGTGCCAGCAGACCAAGGGCTAGCGGGGGGTACGAGCAGTACTTC. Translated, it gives CASRPRASGGYEQYF.

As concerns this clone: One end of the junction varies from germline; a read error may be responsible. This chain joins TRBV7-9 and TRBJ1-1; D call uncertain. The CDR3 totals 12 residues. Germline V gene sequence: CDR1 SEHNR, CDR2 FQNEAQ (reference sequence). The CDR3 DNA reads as TGTTCCAGCAGCTTCCTCAACACTGAAGCTTTCTTT. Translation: CSSSFLNTEAFF.

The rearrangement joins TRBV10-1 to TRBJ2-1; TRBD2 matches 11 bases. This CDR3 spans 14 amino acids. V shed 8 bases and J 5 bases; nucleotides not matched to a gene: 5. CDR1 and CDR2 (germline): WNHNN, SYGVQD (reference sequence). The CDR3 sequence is CASSLAGGNNEQFF. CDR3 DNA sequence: TGCGCCAGCTCGTTAGCGGGAGGGAACAATGAGCAGTTCTTC.

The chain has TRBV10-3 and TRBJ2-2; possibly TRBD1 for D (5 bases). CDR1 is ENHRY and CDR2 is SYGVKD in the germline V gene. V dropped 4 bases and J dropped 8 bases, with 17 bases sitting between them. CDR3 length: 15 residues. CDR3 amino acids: CAISVSRQSLGELFF. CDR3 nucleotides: TGTGCCATCAGTGTATCGAGACAGAGTCTGGGGGAGCTGTTTTTT.

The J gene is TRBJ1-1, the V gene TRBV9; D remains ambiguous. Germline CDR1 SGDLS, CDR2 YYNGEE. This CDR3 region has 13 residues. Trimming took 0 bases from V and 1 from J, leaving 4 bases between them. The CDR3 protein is CASSVVWNTEAFF. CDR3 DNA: TGTGCCAGCAGCGTAGTCTGGAACACTGAAGCTTTCTTT.

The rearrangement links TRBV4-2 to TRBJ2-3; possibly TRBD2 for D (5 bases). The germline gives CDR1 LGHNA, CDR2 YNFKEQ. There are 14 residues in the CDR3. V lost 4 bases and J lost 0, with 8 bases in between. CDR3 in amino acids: CASSPGSSTDTQYF. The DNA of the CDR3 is TGTGCCAGCAGCCCGGGGAGTAGCACAGATACGCAGTATTTT.

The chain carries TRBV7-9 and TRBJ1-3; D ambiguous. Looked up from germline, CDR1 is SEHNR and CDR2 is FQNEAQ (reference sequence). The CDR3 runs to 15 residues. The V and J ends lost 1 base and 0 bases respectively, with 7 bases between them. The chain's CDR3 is CASSLGYGSGNTIYF. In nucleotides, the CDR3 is TGTGCCAGCAGCTTAGGATACGGCTCTGGAAACACCATATATTTT.